These T cell receptor beta chains were read from a single sample in a study of T cells in Graves' hyperthyroidism and ophthalmopathy. MiXCR, run by TCRdb on the multiplex PCR reads, gives a single entry per CDR3 protein. The table shows over 500,000 distinct CDR3 sequences, with approximately 15% occurring only once. Sequencing used blood. These receptors were collected from a woman in her thirties or forties with Graves' hyperthyroidism. Each CDR3 is given with its conserved first and last residue. The order of the fields is J gene, V gene, D gene, clone size, CDR3 DNA, CDR3 protein. A D gene is named only where the DNA matches it firmly. Expanded clones are given a class, and other clones once, few, many or no size at all.

TRBJ2-7 | TRBV3-1 | TRBD2 | many | TGTGCCAGCAGCCAAGGTAGCGGGTCCTCCTACGAGCAGTACTTC | CASSQGSGSSYEQYF
TRBJ1-6 | TRBV2 | TRBD1 | . | TGTGCCAGCAGTGCTGGGAGGGGGCTTCGATCACCCCTCCACTTT | CASSAGRGLRSPLHF
TRBJ2-7 | TRBV5-1 | . | . | TGCGCCAGCAGCTTTTCGAGACAGCCGGGTTACGAGCAGTACTTC | CASSFSRQPGYEQYF
TRBJ2-4 | TRBV7-3 | . | . | TGTGCCAGCAGCTTAAAGATTCCTTTAGCCAAAAACATTCAGTACTTC | CASSLKIPLAKNIQYF
TRBJ1-4 | TRBV7-3 | . | many | TGTGCCAGCAGCTTCAGGAAGGGGGAAAAACTGTTTTTT | CASSFRKGEKLFF
TRBJ2-2 | TRBV7-7 | . | . | TGTGCTAGCAGCCCAGGGTCCGGGGTCGGGGAGCTGTTTTTT | CASSPGSGVGELFF
TRBJ1-4 | TRBV20-1 | . | . | TGCAGTGCCCCGCGGGACTTTGATGAAAAACTGTTTTTT | CSAPRDFDEKLFF
TRBJ2-2 | TRBV13 | . | . | TGTGCCAGCGGCTTCTTAGCGAGCACCGGGGAGCTGTTTTTT | CASGFLASTGELFF
TRBJ2-7 | TRBV11-2 | TRBD2 | . | TGTGCCAGCAGCCGACCCAGCGGGAGCCCCTACGAGCAGTACTTC | CASSRPSGSPYEQYF
TRBJ2-5 | TRBV20-1 | TRBD2 | many | TGCAGTGTAATAGCGGGGCAAGAGACCCAGTACTTC | CSVIAGQETQYF
TRBJ1-5 | TRBV28 | . | . | TGTGCCAGCAGTTCCATGGGAGCGCCCAATCAGCCCCAGCATTTT | CASSSMGAPNQPQHF
TRBJ2-1 | TRBV4-1 | . | . | TGCGCCAGCAGCCAAGAAATAAACAATGAGCAGTTCTTC | CASSQEINNEQFF
TRBJ1-1 | TRBV2 | . | many | TGTGCCAGCAGTGACCGGTCCCCCCCGGCCCCTTCTAAGAACACTGAAGCTTTCTTT | CASSDRSPPAPSKNTEAFF
TRBJ2-3 | TRBV7-9 | . | few | TGTGCCAGCAGCTCCCAATCCATGTCGGGGACAGATACGCAGTATTTT | CASSSQSMSGTDTQYF
TRBJ2-3 | TRBV20-1 | TRBD2 | . | TGCAGTGCTACTGCGACCGGGACTAGCGGGAGTCCGCAATATTTT | CSATATGTSGSPQYF
TRBJ1-1 | TRBV9 | . | . | TGTGCCAGCAGCGTAGCTACGGACACTGAAGCTTTCTTT | CASSVATDTEAFF
TRBJ2-3 | TRBV6-1 | TRBD2 | few | TGTGCCAGCAGTGAAACCCAAGCGGGAGGGGGCTACACAGATACGCAGTATTTT | CASSETQAGGGYTDTQYF
TRBJ2-7 | TRBV2 | TRBD2 | many | TGTGCCAGCAGTGGTGGGCGCGGGAGGGTCCTCTCCTACGAGCAGTACTTC | CASSGGRGRVLSYEQYF
TRBJ1-1 | TRBV15 | . | many | TGTGCCACCAGCCTGCGTTTGGGTACTGAAGCTTTCTTT | CATSLRLGTEAFF
TRBJ1-2 | TRBV24-1 | . | few | TGTGCCTGTGGGGGCCGGGATGGCTACACCTTC | CACGGRDGYTF